The 25 T cell receptor beta chains presented below share a single source sample, sequenced in a study of T cell changes during pregnancy in multiple sclerosis. The method was immunoSEQ multiplex PCR; TCRdb's version includes in-frame clones alone and lacks a portion of them. The sample holds 70,000 to 80,000 clones, 90% to 95% seen once. The material was peripheral blood, obtained in the third trimester of pregnancy. These receptors originate from a female donor with multiple sclerosis, enrolled in a pregnancy study.

The V and J genes are TRBV19 and TRBJ1-1, with a possible D match to TRBD1 (6 bases). Looked up from germline, CDR1 is LNHDA and CDR2 is SQIVND (reference sequence). The ends were cut back, 8 bases at V and 5 bases at J, with 18 bases in the middle. The CDR3 extends over 14 amino acids. CDR3 DNA sequence: TGTGCCAGTCGGGTGCGGGGGCTAGGGACTGAAGCTTTCTTT. Translated: CASRVRGLGTEAFF.

The chain employs TRBV5-5 and TRBJ1-1; no clear D gene. Germline V gene sequence: CDR1 SGHKS, CDR2 YYEKEE (reference sequence). The V and J ends lost 0 bases and 4 bases respectively, with 10 bases between them. The CDR3 has 14 amino acids. CDR3 sequence reads: CASSLDGVSTEAFF. The CDR3 bases are TGTGCCAGCAGCTTGGACGGGGTTAGCACTGAAGCTTTCTTT. The complete variable domain, with remaining parts taken from reference TRBV5-5 and TRBJ1-1, reads DAGVTQSPTHLIKTRGQQVTLRCSPISGHKSVSWYQQVLGQGPQFIFQYYEKEERGRGNFPDRFSARQFPNYSSELNVNALLLGDSALYLCASSLDGVSTEAFFGQGTRLTVV.

This chain connects TRBV4-3 to TRBJ1-4; weak D call: TRBD1 (6 bases). The V and J ends lost 1 base and 8 bases respectively, with 20 bases between them. CDR1 LGHNA and CDR2 YSLEER come from the germline V gene. The CDR3 runs to 17 residues. This chain's CDR3 is CASSQVGGAGAGEKLFF. The CDR3 nucleotides read TGCGCCAGCAGCCAAGTCGGGGGGGCGGGGGCAGGGGAAAAACTGTTTTTT.

This clone has only one observation. CDR3 nucleotides: TGTGCCAGTAGTATAGCGGCAGGGTCCTACAATGAGCAGTTCTTC. This codes for CASSIAAGSYNEQFF. This chain links TRBV19 with TRBJ2-1, with a weak D call TRBD1 (5 bases). CDR3 length equals 15 residues. Germline CDR1 and CDR2: LNHDA and SQIVND (reference sequence). V gave up 1 base and J gave up 1 base, with 8 bases separating them.

The chain is built from TRBV9 and TRBJ2-3; 11 bases align to TRBD2. V was clipped by 2 bases and J by 0 bases; unmatched bases: 5. The germline V gene encodes CDR1 SGDLS and CDR2 YYNGEE. The CDR3 covers 17 residues. CDR3 amino acids: CASSVTLAGGSTDTQYF. CDR3 bases: TGTGCCAGCAGCGTCACCCTAGCGGGGGGTAGCACAGATACGCAGTATTTT.

The chain couples TRBV5-1 to TRBJ2-2; D may be TRBD2 (5 bases). Germline V lookup: CDR1 SGHRS, CDR2 YFSETQ. This CDR3 comprises 13 residues. Trimming cost V 4 bases and J 3 bases, with 7 bases left between them. The CDR3 sequence is CASSRGDTGELFF. In nucleotides, the CDR3 is TGCGCCAGCAGCCGGGGAGACACCGGGGAGCTGTTTTTT.

This chain joins TRBV14 and TRBJ2-5; 8 bases match TRBD2. This CDR3 region has 14 residues. J was trimmed by 7 bases and V by 1 base; bases with no gene match: 5. Germline-derived CDR1 and CDR2 are SGHDN and FVKESK. The CDR3 spells CASSQAGTSGTQYF. CDR3 in DNA: TGTGCCAGCAGCCAAGCAGGGACTAGTGGGACCCAGTACTTC. Full variable domain (outside the CDR3, taken from reference TRBV14 and TRBJ2-5): EAGVTQFPSHSVIEKGQTVTLRCDPISGHDNLYWYRRVMGKEIKFLLHFVKESKQDESGMPNNRFLAERTGGTYSTLKVQPAELEDSGVYFCASSQAGTSGTQYFGPGTRLLVL.

This chain joins TRBV10-3 and TRBJ2-7; 11 bases are a match to TRBD1. The CDR3 extends over 15 amino acids. Looked up from germline, CDR1 is ENHRY and CDR2 is SYGVKD. The J segment lost 6 bases and the V segment lost 5 bases, leaving 9 bases of the junction unmatched. The CDR3 region is CAISWTGGRLGEQYF. CDR3 DNA: TGTGCCATCAGTTGGACAGGGGGCCGTCTAGGCGAGCAGTACTTC.

This clone has only one observation. This chain connects TRBV11-3 to TRBJ2-3; TRBD2 might be the D (6 bases). The CDR3 has 15 amino acids. V lost 1 base and J 4 bases, leaving 12 bases between the germline ends. From germline, CDR1 is SGHNT and CDR2 YENEEA. The CDR3 spells CASSLASGGSDTQYF. DNA for the CDR3: TGTGCCAGCAGCTTAGCGTCCGGGGGATCAGATACGCAGTATTTT.

The CDR3 DNA follows: TGTGCCAGCAGCTTAGCGAGGAGGGAAGGGGAGCTGTTTTTT. This gives the protein CASSLARREGELFF. The chain links TRBV7-2 to TRBJ2-2; tentatively, D is TRBD2 (6 bases). The V gene lost 0 bases and the J gene lost 8 bases, with 10 bases spanning the gap. This CDR3 is built from 14 residues. Per the germline V gene, CDR1 is SGHTA and CDR2 is FQGNSA. The full variable domain, completed using reference TRBV7-2 and TRBJ2-2, is GAGVSQSPSNKVTEKGKDVELRCDPISGHTALYWYRQSLGQGLEFLIYFQGNSAPDKSGLPSDRFSAERTGGSVSTLTIQRTQQEDSAVYLCASSLARREGELFFGEGSRLTVL.

The J gene is TRBJ2-3, the V gene TRBV7-2, with TRBD1 matching over 7 bases. The CDR3 runs 15 residues. Trimming removed 3 bases from V and 2 bases from J; junction bases left unmatched: 5. Germline V gene data show CDR1 as SGHTA and CDR2 as FQGNSA. CDR3 nucleotide sequence: TGTGCCAGCAGCTTTGCCGGGACAGTCACAGATACGCAGTATTTT. It translates to CASSFAGTVTDTQYF.

V gene TRBV5-1 combines with J gene TRBJ1-1, with 9 bases fitting TRBD1. The CDR3 consists of 17 residues. V lost 2 bases to trimming and J lost 5 bases; unmatched junction nucleotides: 13. The germline gives CDR1 SGHRS, CDR2 YFSETQ. The CDR3 DNA follows: TGCGCCAGCAGCTTTACCGGGACAGGGCGGGGAGGGACTGAAGCTTTCTTT. Residues: CASSFTGTGRGGTEAFF.

This clone was picked up a small number of times. This rearrangement joins TRBV6-4 to TRBJ1-6, with 8 bases lining up with TRBD1. V gave up 10 bases and J gave up 7 bases; unmatched junction bases: 6. The germline gives CDR1 MRHNA, CDR2 SNTAGT. The CDR3 is 13 residues long. CDR3 sequence reads: CANRTGPNSPLHF. The CDR3 bases are TGTGCCAACAGGACAGGGCCGAATTCACCCCTCCACTTT.

V and J are TRBV2 and TRBJ2-3, with D perhaps matching TRBD1 (5 bases). Deletions cut 5 bases from V and 5 bases from J, with 11 bases between. The CDR3 extends over 13 amino acids. From germline, CDR1 is SNHLY and CDR2 FYNNEI. CDR3 residues: CASSPNRGDTQYF. CDR3 nucleotides: TGTGCCAGCAGTCCTAATAGGGGAGATACGCAGTATTTT.

The chain recombines TRBV25-1 with TRBJ2-1; TRBD1 might be the D (5 bases). Germline values: CDR1 MGHDK, CDR2 SYGVNS. CDR3 size: 15 residues. Deletions cut 2 bases from V and 6 bases from J, with 14 bases between. The CDR3 region is CASSEEGARINEQFF. The CDR3 DNA follows: TGTGCCAGCAGTGAAGAAGGGGCCCGCATCAATGAGCAGTTCTTC.

The chain couples TRBV6-5 to TRBJ1-2; D remains unclear. There are 13 residues in the CDR3. V lost 1 base and J lost 0, with 3 bases in between. Germline lookup yields CDR1 MNHEY and CDR2 SVGAGI. Written as DNA, the CDR3 is TGTGCCAGCAGTTACTTCTCTAACTATGGCTACACCTTC. Translating gives CASSYFSNYGYTF.

This chain connects TRBV15 to TRBJ1-3, with D maybe TRBD1 (6 bases). V was shortened by 5 bases and J by 7 bases, with 18 bases between the two germline ends. Looked up from germline, CDR1 is LNHNV and CDR2 is YYDKDF (reference sequence). The CDR3 has 15 residues. The CDR3 loop is CATSVFGGGKNTIYF. CDR3 sequence (DNA): TGTGCCACCAGCGTTTTTGGGGGGGGCAAGAACACCATATATTTT.

The chain carries TRBV6-5 and TRBJ1-1; 7 bases agree with TRBD1. Trimming cost V 0 bases and J 2 bases; bases outside gene matches: 6. The CDR3 is made up of 16 amino acids. Per germline, CDR1 MNHEY and CDR2 SVGAGI. CDR3: CASSYSVRDRNTEAFF. The CDR3 nucleotides are TGTGCCAGCAGTTACTCTGTCCGGGACAGAAACACTGAAGCTTTCTTT.

The V call is TRBV29-1, the J call TRBJ1-1, with D perhaps TRBD1 (6 bases). This CDR3 has 15 amino acids. The V and J ends lost 3 bases and 4 bases respectively, with 18 bases between them. Germline V lookup: CDR1 SQVTM, CDR2 ANQGSEA. Here the CDR3 reads CSVDSPRGGGTEAFF. The CDR3 DNA sequence: TGCAGCGTTGATTCTCCGAGGGGGGGAGGCACTGAAGCTTTCTTT. The full variable domain, its missing parts supplied by reference TRBV29-1 and TRBJ1-1, is SAVISQKPSRDICQRGTSLTIQCQVDSQVTMMFWYRQQPGQSLTLIATANQGSEATYESGFVIDKFPISRPNLTFSTLTVSNMSPEDSSIYLCSVDSPRGGGTEAFFGQGTRLTVV.

J is TRBJ2-5 and V is TRBV5-6; 7 positions agree with TRBD2. Germline trimming cut 0 bases from V and 2 bases from J; bases unmatched to any gene: 4. Looked up from germline, CDR1 is SGHDT and CDR2 is YYEEEE. The CDR3 is 15 residues long. CDR3 amino acids: CASSLGGLEQETQYF. CDR3 coding DNA: TGTGCCAGCAGCTTGGGAGGACTAGAGCAAGAGACCCAGTACTTC.

This clone was observed a single time. CDR3 sequence: CATSSDYSSEKLFF. In DNA, the CDR3 is TGTGCCACCAGTTCTGACTACAGCTCTGAAAAACTGTTTTTT. The V gene is TRBV15, the J gene TRBJ1-4, with D unresolved. Germline assignment: CDR1 LNHNV and CDR2 YYDKDF (reference sequence). V lost 6 bases and J lost 7, with 15 bases in between. This CDR3 comprises 14 residues.

The chain uses TRBV29-1 and TRBJ1-4, with 7 bases identical to TRBD1. After removal of 7 bases from V and 5 bases from J, the junction contained 10 bases not matched to a gene. Germline assignment: CDR1 SQVTM and CDR2 ANQGSEA. This CDR3 has 14 residues. CDR3 bases: TGCAGCGCCGTCACCGGGACAGAAAATGAAAAACTGTTTTTT. Its translation: CSAVTGTENEKLFF.

This clone was detected only a few times. This chain links TRBV7-2 with TRBJ1-1; 8 nucleotides agree with TRBD1. Losses at the gene ends were 5 bases for V and 5 bases for J; bases not matched to a gene: 4. The V gene's germline CDR1 is SGHTA and CDR2 FQGNSA. The CDR3 extends over 13 amino acids. This CDR3 is CASSQGARTEAFF. The DNA for the CDR3 is TGTGCCAGCAGCCAGGGGGCTCGGACTGAAGCTTTCTTT.

The J gene is TRBJ2-3, the V gene TRBV9; D remains unclear. Germline V CDR1 and CDR2: SGDLS, YYNGEE. The CDR3 length is 16 residues. Trimming pared 4 bases from V and 0 bases from J, leaving 15 bases between. Here the CDR3 DNA reads TGTGCCAGCAGCCCAACCCCACTTTCTAGCACAGATACGCAGTATTTT. This encodes CASSPTPLSSTDTQYF.

The chain links TRBV7-9 to TRBJ1-1; 7 nucleotides line up with TRBD1. CDR1 and CDR2 from the germline V gene are SEHNR and FQNEAQ (reference sequence). The length of the CDR3 is 12 residues. V trimming: 5 bases; J trimming: 8 bases; junction bases outside the gene matches: 5. CDR3 sequence: CASSPPDREAFF. As DNA, the CDR3 is TGTGCCAGCAGCCCTCCGGACAGGGAAGCTTTCTTT.